These 32 T cell receptor beta chains were sequenced from one sample in a study. One entry per CDR3 protein results from TCRdb running MiXCR on the RT-PCR reads. The sample includes 650,000 to 800,000 distinct CDR3 sequences, over 12% of them seen just once. The sample was memory CD4+ T cells from blood. The receptors come from a female donor in good health, serving as a healthy control.

The chain joins TRBV6-5 to TRBJ1-1; TRBD1 aligns across 9 bases. Germline-derived CDR1 and CDR2 are MNHEY and SVGAGI. This CDR3 region has 14 residues. V lost 11 bases, J lost 6 bases, and 13 bases stayed unmatched. The DNA of the CDR3 is TGTGCCGCAAAACCGGGACAGGGAAACCCTGAAGCTTTCTTT. Encoded protein: CAAKPGQGNPEAFF.

CDR3 loop: CASRLAPESPQHF. The CDR3 DNA reads as TGTGCCAGCAGGCTAGCCCCCGAATCTCCCCAGCATTTT. The rearrangement uses TRBV28 and TRBJ1-5, with no clear D. Per germline, CDR1 MDHEN and CDR2 SYDVKM. Trimming stripped 6 bases from V and 10 bases from J, with 16 bases between. This CDR3 has 13 amino acids. Full variable domain (outside the CDR3, taken from reference TRBV28 and TRBJ1-5): DVKVTQSSRYLVKRTGEKVFLECVQDMDHENMFWYRQDPGLGLRLIYFSYDVKMKEKGDIPEGYSVSREKKERFSLILESASTNQTSMYLCASRLAPESPQHFGDGTRLSIL.

There are many counts of this clonotype. This chain connects TRBV12-3 or TRBV12-4 to TRBJ2-3; D is unclear. The V and J ends lost 6 bases and 2 bases respectively, with 9 bases between them. The CDR3 has 13 residues. The CDR3 DNA is TGTGCCAGCAGCTACCTAGTCACAGATACGCAGTATTTT. Translation gives CASSYLVTDTQYF.

This clonotype was counted ten times or more. The V call is TRBV24-1, the J call TRBJ2-5, with a tentative D call TRBD1 (5 bases). Trimming pared 4 bases from V and 2 bases from J, leaving 13 bases between. This CDR3 spans 15 amino acids. Germline assignment: CDR1 KGHDR and CDR2 SFDVKD. CDR3 nucleotide sequence: TGTGCCACCAGTGACCCCGGCAGGGAACAAGAGACCCAGTACTTC. It translates to CATSDPGREQETQYF.

This chain links TRBV7-7 with TRBJ1-3; D call uncertain. Germline V gives CDR1 SSHAT, CDR2 FNYEAQ (reference sequence). This CDR3 spans 15 amino acids. Trimming cost V 1 base and J 3 bases, with 10 bases left between them. CDR3: CASSLGGGIGNTIYF. CDR3 in DNA: TGTGCCAGCAGCTTAGGTGGAGGCATTGGAAACACCATATATTTT.

The rearrangement links TRBV20-1 to TRBJ1-5, with D perhaps TRBD1 (6 bases). Looked up from germline, CDR1 is DFQATT and CDR2 is SNEGSKA (reference sequence). With 1 base removed from V and 7 bases from J, the gap between germline ends came to 17 bases. The CDR3 is 15 residues long. The CDR3 region has the DNA TGCAGTGCTAGAGGTATCGGGGGCTGGAGGCAGCCCCAGCATTTT. Translating it yields CSARGIGGWRQPQHF.

In its sample, this clonotype was seen a few times. The chain links TRBV20-1 to TRBJ2-7; TRBD1 matches 9 bases. With 3 bases clipped from V and 6 bases from J, the junction kept 6 bases outside the gene matches. Germline CDR1 reads DFQATT; CDR2 reads SNEGSKA (reference sequence). The CDR3 totals 13 residues. The CDR3 reads CSASIQGAGEQYF. CDR3 DNA sequence: TGCAGTGCTAGTATACAGGGGGCCGGCGAGCAGTACTTC.

This clonotype occurred a few times. V is TRBV20-1 and J is TRBJ2-7, with 11 bases that match TRBD2. The J segment lost 3 bases and the V segment lost 0 bases, leaving 4 bases of the junction unmatched. The CDR3 is 15 residues long. CDR1 DFQATT and CDR2 SNEGSKA come from the germline V gene (reference sequence). CDR3 protein: CSAREATSGNYEQYF. In DNA, the CDR3 is TGCAGTGCTAGAGAAGCGACTAGCGGGAACTACGAGCAGTACTTC.

This clonotype was detected ten times or more. V usage is TRBV7-2 and J usage is TRBJ1-1; 7 bases are shared with TRBD1. The CDR3 length is 13 residues. Looked up from germline, CDR1 is SGHTA and CDR2 is FQGNSA. With 5 bases clipped from V and 5 bases from J, the junction kept 5 bases outside the gene matches. For the CDR3, the DNA is TGTGCCAGCAGCCTGACAGGGAGTACTGAAGCTTTCTTT. This translates into CASSLTGSTEAFF.

In this sample, this clonotype turned up a few times. This chain links TRBV5-1 with TRBJ2-2; 8 nucleotides agree with TRBD1. Germline CDR1 SGHRS, CDR2 YFSETQ. V shed 7 bases, J shed 5 bases, and the junction held 7 bases outside the gene matches. The CDR3 contains 14 residues. CDR3 protein: CASYYRTGTGELFF. The CDR3, as DNA: TGCGCCAGCTATTACAGGACAGGGACCGGGGAGCTGTTTTTT. Full variable domain (outside the CDR3, taken from reference TRBV5-1 and TRBJ2-2): KAGVTQTPRYLIKTRGQQVTLSCSPISGHRSVSWYQQTPGQGLQFLFEYFSETQRNKGNFPGRFSGRQFSNSRSEMNVSTLELGDSALYLCASYYRTGTGELFFGEGSRLTVL.

This clonotype showed up many times. The chain has TRBV12-3 or TRBV12-4 and TRBJ2-4, with 10 nucleotides matching TRBD1. This CDR3 spans 14 amino acids. Trimming cost V 6 bases and J 7 bases; bases outside gene matches: 6. The CDR3 spells CASRDDRGPNIQYF. CDR3 sequence (DNA): TGTGCCAGCAGGGACGACAGGGGGCCGAACATTCAGTACTTC.

The chain couples TRBV14 to TRBJ2-7, with 8 bases matching TRBD2. The CDR3 has 14 amino acids. Germline lookup yields CDR1 SGHDN and CDR2 FVKESK. The trim removed 2 bases at V and 3 bases at J, leaving 3 bases unmatched. CDR3 bases: TGTGCCAGCAGCCAACTAGCGGGCCACTACGAGCAGTACTTC. Translating gives CASSQLAGHYEQYF.

The CDR3 sequence: CASGQEAGYTF. The CDR3 DNA is TGTGCCAGCGGACAGGAGGCTGGCTACACCTTC. J is TRBJ1-2 and V is TRBV28, with TRBD1 matching over 7 bases. The CDR3 consists of 11 residues. Per germline, CDR1 MDHEN and CDR2 SYDVKM. The V and J ends lost 8 bases and 7 bases, in that order; junction bases with no gene match: 4.

This clonotype was seen a handful of times. The genes are TRBV6-6 and TRBJ1-1; D is unclear. The V gene lost 0 bases and the J gene lost 6 bases, with 11 bases spanning the gap. The V gene's germline CDR1 is MNHNY and CDR2 SVGAGI (reference sequence). The CDR3 runs to 14 residues. CDR3 sequence reads: CASSYSTGQAEAFF. CDR3 nucleotides: TGTGCCAGCAGTTACTCAACGGGTCAGGCTGAAGCTTTCTTT.

This clonotype was seen only a few times. The V and J genes are TRBV27 and TRBJ2-1; 10 positions agree with TRBD2. Germline assignment: CDR1 MNHEY and CDR2 SMNVEV (reference sequence). The CDR3 sequence is 14 residues long. The ends lost 6 bases at V and 5 bases at J; junction bases unmatched: 4. CDR3 coding DNA: TGTGCCAGCAGACTAGCGGGATCCCACAATGAGCAGTTCTTC. As protein: CASRLAGSHNEQFF.

Only a few counts were recorded for this clonotype. The chain carries TRBV29-1 and TRBJ1-4; the D gene is possibly TRBD1 (5 bases). The V gene lost 3 bases and the J gene lost 8 bases, with 13 bases spanning the gap. From germline, CDR1 is SQVTM and CDR2 ANQGSEA. The CDR3 runs 13 residues. CDR3 region: CSVEGGVGEKLFF. The CDR3 bases are TGCAGCGTTGAGGGGGGAGTTGGGGAAAAACTGTTTTTT.

This clonotype was observed many times. V usage is TRBV6-1 and J usage is TRBJ1-1; 8 nucleotides align to TRBD1. The CDR3 runs to 14 residues. With V trimmed by 4 bases and J by 3 bases, 4 bases remained unmatched. Germline CDR1 reads MNHNS; CDR2 reads SASEGT. CDR3 coding DNA: TGTGCCAGCAGTGCGACAGGGGCTTACACTGAAGCTTTCTTT. It encodes CASSATGAYTEAFF.

This clonotype was detected only a few times. The rearrangement links TRBV20-1 to TRBJ1-5; D uncertain. Per germline, CDR1 DFQATT and CDR2 SNEGSKA (reference sequence). Trimming pared 3 bases from V and 7 bases from J, leaving 10 bases between. This CDR3 has 12 residues. CDR3 protein: CSASRKDQPQHF. The DNA for the CDR3 is TGCAGTGCTAGCCGTAAGGACCAGCCCCAGCATTTT.

The V gene is TRBV19, the J gene TRBJ2-5; D possibly corresponds to TRBD1 (7 bases). CDR1 and CDR2 (germline): LNHDA, SQIVND (reference sequence). CDR3 size: 15 residues. V was clipped by 3 bases and J by 3 bases, with 14 bases between them. The CDR3 protein is CASSMEGRGEETQYF. The CDR3 nucleotides read TGTGCCAGTAGTATGGAGGGCAGGGGGGAAGAGACCCAGTACTTC.

This chain connects TRBV6-1 to TRBJ2-1, with 8 bases identical to TRBD2. This CDR3 contains 18 residues. The J segment lost 3 bases and the V segment lost 2 bases, leaving 12 bases of the junction unmatched. Germline assignment: CDR1 MNHNS and CDR2 SASEGT. The CDR3 sequence: CASSEISGGQGVYNEQFF. CDR3 nucleotides: TGTGCCAGCAGTGAAATCTCGGGGGGGCAGGGCGTCTACAATGAGCAGTTCTTC.

The chain combines TRBV27 with TRBJ2-1; 10 nucleotides match TRBD2. The CDR3 is made up of 15 amino acids. Germline-derived CDR1 and CDR2 are MNHEY and SMNVEV (reference sequence). The J segment lost 4 bases and the V segment lost 6 bases, leaving 6 bases of the junction unmatched. This CDR3 is CASREGTSAYNEQFF. CDR3 coding DNA: TGTGCCAGCAGAGAAGGGACTAGCGCGTACAATGAGCAGTTCTTC.

The chain employs TRBV6-1 and TRBJ2-1; D remains ambiguous. The CDR3 runs to 13 residues. The V end lost 1 base, the J end lost 13 bases, and 14 bases lay between the germline ends. Germline V CDR1 and CDR2: MNHNS, SASEGT. Here the CDR3 DNA reads TGTGCCAGCAGTGAAGTCCAGTCGGTGTCTCAGTTCTTC. Translating gives CASSEVQSVSQFF.

There are a few counts of this clonotype. The J gene is TRBJ1-1, the V gene TRBV18; D remains ambiguous. This CDR3 has 13 residues. The V and J ends lost 5 bases and 1 base respectively, with 8 bases between them. Germline assignment: CDR1 KGHSH and CDR2 LQKENI. The CDR3 reads CASSSVQNTEAFF. As DNA, the CDR3 is TGTGCCAGCTCAAGTGTCCAGAACACTGAAGCTTTCTTT.

This clonotype was observed many times. The chain uses TRBV4-3 and TRBJ2-5, with TRBD2 matching over 9 bases. The germline gives CDR1 LGHNA, CDR2 YSLEER. V trimming: 0 bases; J trimming: 2 bases; junction bases outside the gene matches: 10. There are 18 residues in the CDR3. CDR3 in amino acids: CASSQDVRRLAGQETQYF. DNA for the CDR3: TGCGCCAGCAGCCAAGACGTTAGAAGGCTAGCGGGACAAGAGACCCAGTACTTC.

The sample holds many counts of this clonotype. The chain uses TRBV12-3 or TRBV12-4 and TRBJ1-5; TRBD1 matches at 9 bases. The CDR3 length is 14 residues. The junction had 6 bases not matched to a gene; V was cut back by 6 bases and J by 6 bases. CDR3 coding DNA: TGTGCCAGCAGGATAGGACAGGGGTTTCAGCCCCAGCATTTT. Residues: CASRIGQGFQPQHF.

This clonotype has a handful of counts. This rearrangement joins TRBV12-3 or TRBV12-4 to TRBJ1-2, with TRBD1 matching 9 bases. Trimming removed 2 bases from V and 0 bases from J; junction bases left unmatched: 4. CDR3 length equals 16 residues. In DNA form, the CDR3 reads TGTGCCAGCAGTTTAAACAGGGGGCCGCCTAACTATGGCTACACCTTC. Protein sequence: CASSLNRGPPNYGYTF.

This clonotype was observed a handful of times. V is TRBV6-5 and J is TRBJ1-2, with 7 positions matching TRBD1. The CDR3 totals 16 residues. The trim removed 6 bases at V and 2 bases at J, leaving 12 bases unmatched. CDR1 and CDR2 (germline): MNHEY, SVGAGI. The CDR3 bases are TGTGCCAGCAGGCGGGACAGCCTCAAACCCAACTATGGCTACACCTTC. It codes for CASRRDSLKPNYGYTF.

This chain connects TRBV12-3 or TRBV12-4 to TRBJ1-2; 7 nucleotides line up with TRBD1. After removal of 7 bases from V and 4 bases from J, the junction contained 3 bases not matched to a gene. The CDR3 has 12 amino acids. The CDR3 DNA follows: TGTGCCAGCACCGGGACAGCCTATGGCTACACCTTC. Amino acids: CASTGTAYGYTF.

This clonotype was counted many times. This chain uses TRBV12-3 or TRBV12-4 with TRBJ1-5; 9 bases are shared with TRBD1. The length of the CDR3 is 14 residues. The V and J ends lost 6 bases and 3 bases, in that order; junction bases with no gene match: 3. The CDR3 nucleotides are TGTGCCAGCAGGGGGACAGGGTTCAATCAGCCCCAGCATTTT. It is translated as CASRGTGFNQPQHF.

This clonotype was detected a few times. The J gene is TRBJ2-4, the V gene TRBV6-5, with 13 bases identical to TRBD2. Germline V gives CDR1 MNHEY, CDR2 SVGAGI. With 6 bases clipped from V and 5 bases from J, the junction kept 4 bases outside the gene matches. The CDR3 runs 15 residues. The CDR3 loop reads CASRGLAGDQNIQYF. For the CDR3, the DNA is TGTGCCAGCAGAGGACTAGCGGGAGACCAAAACATTCAGTACTTC.

This clonotype was detected only a few times. The chain joins TRBV7-6 to TRBJ2-1; 12 bases agree with TRBD2. The germline CDR1 and CDR2 sequences are SGHVS and FNYEAQ. J was trimmed by 7 bases and V by 3 bases; bases with no gene match: 7. This CDR3 has 16 amino acids. The CDR3 here is CASSLSLAGGINEQFF. CDR3 in DNA: TGTGCCAGCAGCTTGTCGCTAGCGGGAGGGATTAATGAGCAGTTCTTC.

Only a few counts were recorded for this clonotype. The chain links TRBV10-3 to TRBJ2-6, with TRBD1 matching 9 bases. The length of the CDR3 is 17 residues. V shed 10 bases and J 0 bases; nucleotides not matched to a gene: 10. Germline V gene sequence: CDR1 ENHRY, CDR2 SYGVKD. In DNA, the CDR3 is TGTGCCACCATGGGGGGGACAGGGATCTCTGGGGCCAACGTCCTGACTTTC. Translation: CATMGGTGISGANVLTF.